This T cell receptor (beta chain) was sequenced in a study of T-cell reconstitution after alpha-beta-depleted transplantation in children. Only a few counts were recorded for this clonotype. The CDR3 contains 17 residues. V lost 1 base and J lost 6; bases outside the gene matches: 10. CDR1 is SGHVS, CDR2 FQNEAQ, per germline. This sample's TCRbeta library carried unique molecular identifier barcodes. TCRdb recomputed calls from the PCR reads with MiXCR, one row per CDR3 protein. The sample holds over 70,000 distinct CDR3 sequences, roughly 8.8% seen once. This chain connects TRBV7-8 to TRBJ1-5, with 9 bases aligning to TRBD1. This specimen was PBMCs from the stem cell graft donor, taken from the stem cell graft. This clonotype originated in a human donor who donated a stem cell graft to a child with congenital amegakaryocytic thrombocytopenia. The DNA for the CDR3 is TGTGCCAGCAGCTTAGAGGGACAGGGCCTAGGAGGTCAGCCCCAGCATTTT. It specifies CASSLEGQGLGGQPQHF.